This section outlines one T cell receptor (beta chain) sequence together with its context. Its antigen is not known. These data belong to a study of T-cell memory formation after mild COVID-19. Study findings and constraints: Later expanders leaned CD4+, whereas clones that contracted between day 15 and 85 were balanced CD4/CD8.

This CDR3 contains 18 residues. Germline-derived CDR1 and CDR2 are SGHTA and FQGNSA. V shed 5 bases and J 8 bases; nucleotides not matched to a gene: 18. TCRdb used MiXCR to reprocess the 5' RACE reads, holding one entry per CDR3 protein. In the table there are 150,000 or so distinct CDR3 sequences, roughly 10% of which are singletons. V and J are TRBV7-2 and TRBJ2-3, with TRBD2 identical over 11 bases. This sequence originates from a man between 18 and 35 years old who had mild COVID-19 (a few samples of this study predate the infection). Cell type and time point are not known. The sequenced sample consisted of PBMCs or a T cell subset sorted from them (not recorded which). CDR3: CASSATLLAGGLPGTQYF. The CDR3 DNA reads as TGTGCCAGCAGCGCAACACTGCTAGCGGGGGGCCTCCCGGGTACGCAGTATTTT.